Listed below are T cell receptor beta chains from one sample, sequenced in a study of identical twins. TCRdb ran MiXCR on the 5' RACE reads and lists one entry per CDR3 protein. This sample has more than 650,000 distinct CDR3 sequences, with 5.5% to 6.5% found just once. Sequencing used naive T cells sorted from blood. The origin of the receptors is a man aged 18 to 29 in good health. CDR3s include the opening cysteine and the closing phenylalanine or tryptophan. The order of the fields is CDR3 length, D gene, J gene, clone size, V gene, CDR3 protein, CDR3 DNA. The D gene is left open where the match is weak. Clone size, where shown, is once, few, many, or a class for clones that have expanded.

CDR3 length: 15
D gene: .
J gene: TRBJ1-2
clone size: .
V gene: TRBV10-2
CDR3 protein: CASSETPTLNYGYTF
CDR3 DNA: TGCGCCAGCAGTGAGACCCCGACCTTAAACTATGGCTACACCTTC

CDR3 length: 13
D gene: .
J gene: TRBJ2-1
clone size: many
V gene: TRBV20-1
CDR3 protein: CSASRSTMNEQFF
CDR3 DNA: TGCAGTGCTAGTCGTTCAACGATGAATGAGCAGTTCTTC

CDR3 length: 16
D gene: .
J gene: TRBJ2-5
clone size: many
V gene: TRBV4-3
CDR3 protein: CASSQDRTGYQETQYF
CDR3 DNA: TGCGCCAGCAGCCAAGATCGGACCGGGTACCAAGAGACCCAGTACTTC

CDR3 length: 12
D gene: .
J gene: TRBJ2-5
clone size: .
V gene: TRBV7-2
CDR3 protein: CASSLFSETQYF
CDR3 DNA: TGTGCCAGCAGCTTATTTTCGGAGACCCAGTACTTC

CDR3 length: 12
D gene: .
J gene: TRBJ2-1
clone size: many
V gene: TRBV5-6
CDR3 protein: CASSSPSARQFF
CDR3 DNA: TGTGCCAGCAGCTCCCCTAGCGCGCGGCAGTTCTTC

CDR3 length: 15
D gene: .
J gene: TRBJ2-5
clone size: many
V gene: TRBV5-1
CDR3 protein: CASSLVAQPQETQYF
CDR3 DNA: TGCGCCAGCAGCTTGGTCGCCCAGCCCCAAGAGACCCAGTACTTC

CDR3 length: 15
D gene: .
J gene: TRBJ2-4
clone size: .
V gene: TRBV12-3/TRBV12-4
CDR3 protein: CASSLWGFAKNIQYF
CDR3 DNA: TGTGCCAGCAGTTTATGGGGTTTCGCCAAAAACATTCAGTACTTC

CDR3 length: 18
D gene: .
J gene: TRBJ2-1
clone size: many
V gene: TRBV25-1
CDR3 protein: CASKSYGGGVSSYNEQFF
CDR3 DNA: TGTGCCAGCAAGTCTTACGGGGGCGGGGTTAGCTCCTACAATGAGCAGTTCTTC

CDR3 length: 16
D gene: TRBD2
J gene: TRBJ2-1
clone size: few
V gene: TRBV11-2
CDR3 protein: CASSLDLLAGDNEQFF
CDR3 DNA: TGTGCCAGCAGCTTAGATCTCCTAGCGGGAGACAATGAGCAGTTCTTC

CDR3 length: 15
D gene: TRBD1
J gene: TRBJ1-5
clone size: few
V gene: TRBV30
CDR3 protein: CAWSNRDRSNQPQHF
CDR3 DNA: TGTGCCTGGAGTAACCGGGACAGATCAAATCAGCCCCAGCATTTT

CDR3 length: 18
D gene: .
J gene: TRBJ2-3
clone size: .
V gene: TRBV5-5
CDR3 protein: CASTLNVRVASTPDTQYF
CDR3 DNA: TGTGCCAGCACCCTCAACGTTAGGGTGGCCTCGACCCCAGATACGCAGTATTTT